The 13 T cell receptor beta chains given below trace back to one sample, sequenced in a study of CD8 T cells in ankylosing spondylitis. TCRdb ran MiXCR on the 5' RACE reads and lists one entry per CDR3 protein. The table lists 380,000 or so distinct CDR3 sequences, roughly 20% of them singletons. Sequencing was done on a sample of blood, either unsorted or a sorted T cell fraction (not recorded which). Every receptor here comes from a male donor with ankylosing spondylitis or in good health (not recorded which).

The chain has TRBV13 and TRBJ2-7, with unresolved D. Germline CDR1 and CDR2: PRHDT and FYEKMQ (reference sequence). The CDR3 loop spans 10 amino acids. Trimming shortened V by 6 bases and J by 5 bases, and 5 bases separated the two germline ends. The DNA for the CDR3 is TGTGCCAGCAGTAAACACGAGCAGTACTTC. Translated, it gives CASSKHEQYF.

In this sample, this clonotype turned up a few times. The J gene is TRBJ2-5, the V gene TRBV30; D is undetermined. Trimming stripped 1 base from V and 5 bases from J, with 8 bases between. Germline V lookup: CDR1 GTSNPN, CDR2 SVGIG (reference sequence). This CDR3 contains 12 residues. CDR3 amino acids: CAWSGPWETQYF. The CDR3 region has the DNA TGTGCCTGGAGTGGGCCCTGGGAGACCCAGTACTTC.

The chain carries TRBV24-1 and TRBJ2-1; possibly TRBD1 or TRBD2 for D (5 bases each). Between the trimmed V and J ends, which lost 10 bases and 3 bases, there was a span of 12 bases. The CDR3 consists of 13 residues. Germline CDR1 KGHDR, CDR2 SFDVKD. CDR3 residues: CATRGRDYNEQFF. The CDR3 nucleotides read TGTGCCACTAGGGGACGAGACTACAATGAGCAGTTCTTC.

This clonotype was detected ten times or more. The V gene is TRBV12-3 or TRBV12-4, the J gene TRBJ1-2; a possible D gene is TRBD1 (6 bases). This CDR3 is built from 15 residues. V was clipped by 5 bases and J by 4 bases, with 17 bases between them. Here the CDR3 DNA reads TGTGCCAGCAGTCCCCGGCCGGACAGCCCCTATGGCTACACCTTC. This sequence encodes CASSPRPDSPYGYTF.

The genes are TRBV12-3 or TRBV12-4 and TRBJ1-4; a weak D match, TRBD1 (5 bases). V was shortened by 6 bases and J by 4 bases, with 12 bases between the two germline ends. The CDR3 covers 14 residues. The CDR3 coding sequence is TGTGCCAGCAGCTGGGGCAGAGTTAATGAAAAACTGTTTTTT. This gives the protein CASSWGRVNEKLFF.

The CDR3: CASRGQGSNEQFF. CDR3 sequence (DNA): TGTGCCAGCAGGGGACAGGGTAGCAATGAGCAGTTCTTC. The chain links TRBV4-2 to TRBJ2-1, with 9 bases fitting TRBD1. Germline V CDR1 and CDR2: LGHNA, YNFKEQ. Trimming cost V 6 bases and J 6 bases; bases outside gene matches: 3. CDR3 length: 13 amino acids.

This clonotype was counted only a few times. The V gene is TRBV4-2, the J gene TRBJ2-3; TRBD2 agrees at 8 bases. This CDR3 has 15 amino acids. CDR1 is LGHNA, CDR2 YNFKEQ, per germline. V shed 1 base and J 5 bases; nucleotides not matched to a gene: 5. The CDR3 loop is CASSQAGGLVDTQYF. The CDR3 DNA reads TGTGCCAGCAGCCAAGCGGGGGGGCTGGTAGATACGCAGTATTTT.

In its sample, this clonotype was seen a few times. Here the CDR3 reads CASRRRLRPQHF. The CDR3 DNA is TGTGCCAGCCGGAGGAGACTAAGGCCCCAGCATTTT. The rearrangement uses TRBV7-6 and TRBJ1-5; D is undetermined. The length of the CDR3 is 12 residues. Trimming shortened V by 8 bases and J by 9 bases, and 14 bases separated the two germline ends. Germline lookup yields CDR1 SGHVS and CDR2 FNYEAQ.

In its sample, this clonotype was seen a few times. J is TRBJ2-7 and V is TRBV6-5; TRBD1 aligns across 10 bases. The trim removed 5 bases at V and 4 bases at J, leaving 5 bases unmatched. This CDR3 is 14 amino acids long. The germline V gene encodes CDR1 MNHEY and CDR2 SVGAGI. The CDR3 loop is CASSQSGQGYEQYF. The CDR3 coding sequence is TGTGCCAGCAGTCAGTCGGGACAGGGGTACGAGCAGTACTTC.

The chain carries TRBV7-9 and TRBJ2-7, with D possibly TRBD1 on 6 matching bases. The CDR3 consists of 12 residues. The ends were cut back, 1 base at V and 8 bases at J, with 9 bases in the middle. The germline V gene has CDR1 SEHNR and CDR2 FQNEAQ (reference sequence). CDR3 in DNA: TGTGCCAGCAGCTTAGGGGGGCCCCAGCAGTACTTC. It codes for CASSLGGPQQYF. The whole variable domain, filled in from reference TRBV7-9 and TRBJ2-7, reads DTGVSQNPRHKITKRGQNVTFRCDPISEHNRLYWYRQTLGQGPEFLTYFQNEAQLEKSRLLSDRFSAERPKGSFSTLEIQRTEQGDSAMYLCASSLGGPQQYFGPGTRLTVT.

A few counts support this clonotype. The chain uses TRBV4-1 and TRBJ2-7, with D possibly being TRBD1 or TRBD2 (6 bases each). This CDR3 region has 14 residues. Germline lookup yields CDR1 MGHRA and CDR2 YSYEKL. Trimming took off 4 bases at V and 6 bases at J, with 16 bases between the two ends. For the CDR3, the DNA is TGCGCCAGCAGCCCCCACTTGGAGGGGGGCGAGCAGTACTTC. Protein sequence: CASSPHLEGGEQYF.

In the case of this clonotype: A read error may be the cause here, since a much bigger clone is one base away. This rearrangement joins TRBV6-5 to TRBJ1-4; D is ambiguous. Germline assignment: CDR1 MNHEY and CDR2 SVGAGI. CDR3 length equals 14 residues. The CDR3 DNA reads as TGTGCCAGCAGTTACTCAGGGAGTAATGAAAAACTGTTATTT. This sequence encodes CASSYSGSNEKLLF.

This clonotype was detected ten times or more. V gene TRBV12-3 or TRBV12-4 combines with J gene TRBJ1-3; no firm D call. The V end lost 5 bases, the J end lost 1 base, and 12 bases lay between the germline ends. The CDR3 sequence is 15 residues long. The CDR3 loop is CASSITPSSGNTIYF. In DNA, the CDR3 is TGTGCCAGCAGTATCACTCCTTCATCTGGAAACACCATATATTTT.